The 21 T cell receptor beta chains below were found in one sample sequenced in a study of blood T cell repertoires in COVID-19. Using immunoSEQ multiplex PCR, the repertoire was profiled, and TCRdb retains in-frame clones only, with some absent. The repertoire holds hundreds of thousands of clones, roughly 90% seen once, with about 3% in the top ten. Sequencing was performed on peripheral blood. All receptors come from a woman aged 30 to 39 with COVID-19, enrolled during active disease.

The CDR3 DNA sequence: TGTGCCAGCAGTTACTCGTCGGTAGGGGAAGGGTACGAGCAGTACGTC. Translating gives CASSYSSVGEGYEQYV. The V and J genes are TRBV6-6 and TRBJ2-7; a possible D gene is TRBD1 (5 bases). The ends were cut back, 0 bases at V and 4 bases at J, with 16 bases in the middle. The CDR3 length is 16 residues. Germline lookup yields CDR1 MNHNY and CDR2 SVGAGI (reference sequence).

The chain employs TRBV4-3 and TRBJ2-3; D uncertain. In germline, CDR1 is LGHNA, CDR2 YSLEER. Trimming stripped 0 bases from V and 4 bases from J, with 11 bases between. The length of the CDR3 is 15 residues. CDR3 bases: TGCGCCAGCAGCCAAGAAACCTACGGGTCAGATACGCAGTATTTT. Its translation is CASSQETYGSDTQYF.

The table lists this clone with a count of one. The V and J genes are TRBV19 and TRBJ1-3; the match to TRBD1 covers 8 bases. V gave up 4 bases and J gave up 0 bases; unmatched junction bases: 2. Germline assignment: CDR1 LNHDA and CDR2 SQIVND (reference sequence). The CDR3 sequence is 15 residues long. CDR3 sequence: CASSRGQASGNTIYF. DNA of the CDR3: TGTGCCAGTAGTAGGGGACAGGCCTCTGGAAACACCATATATTTT.

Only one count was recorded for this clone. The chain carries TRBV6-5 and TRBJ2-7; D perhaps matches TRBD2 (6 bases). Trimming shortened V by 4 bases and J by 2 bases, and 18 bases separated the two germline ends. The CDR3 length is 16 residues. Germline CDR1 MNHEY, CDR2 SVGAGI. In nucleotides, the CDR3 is TGTGCCAGCAGTTCCTCGTGGGGACTCCCACCCTACGAGCAGTACGTC. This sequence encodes CASSSSWGLPPYEQYV.

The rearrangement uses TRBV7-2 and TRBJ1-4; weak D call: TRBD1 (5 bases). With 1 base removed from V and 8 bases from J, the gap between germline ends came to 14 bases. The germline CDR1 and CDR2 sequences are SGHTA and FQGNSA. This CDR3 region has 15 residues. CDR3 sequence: CASSLGGRSGEKLFF. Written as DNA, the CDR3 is TGTGCCAGCAGCTTAGGTGGCAGGTCAGGGGAAAAACTGTTTTTT.

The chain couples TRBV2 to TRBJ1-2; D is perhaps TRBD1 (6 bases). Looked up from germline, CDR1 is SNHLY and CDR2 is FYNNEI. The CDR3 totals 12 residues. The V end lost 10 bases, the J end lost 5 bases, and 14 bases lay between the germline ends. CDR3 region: CATPGQDYGYTF. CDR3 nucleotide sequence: TGTGCCACCCCGGGACAAGATTATGGCTACACCTTC.

The DNA for the CDR3 is TGTGCCAGCAGTATGGGACTAGCGGGGATCTACGAGCAGTACTTC. It is translated as CASSMGLAGIYEQYF. This rearrangement joins TRBV28 to TRBJ2-7; 13 nucleotides match TRBD2. This CDR3 spans 15 amino acids. Per the germline V gene, CDR1 is MDHEN and CDR2 is SYDVKM. V gave up 5 bases and J gave up 3 bases; unmatched junction bases: 4. Complete variable domain (other parts from reference TRBV28 and TRBJ2-7): DVKVTQSSRYLVKRTGEKVFLECVQDMDHENMFWYRQDPGLGLRLIYFSYDVKMKEKGDIPEGYSVSREKKERFSLILESASTNQTSMYLCASSMGLAGIYEQYFGPGTRLTVT.

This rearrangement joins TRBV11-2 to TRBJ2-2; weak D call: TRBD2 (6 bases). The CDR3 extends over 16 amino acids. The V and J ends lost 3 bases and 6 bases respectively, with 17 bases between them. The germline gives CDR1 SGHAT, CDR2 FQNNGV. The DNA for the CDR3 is TGTGCCAGCAGCTTTCCTAGCGTCAAAAGGCCCGGGGAGCTGTTTTTT. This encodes CASSFPSVKRPGELFF. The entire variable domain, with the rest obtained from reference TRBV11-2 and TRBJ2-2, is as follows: EAGVAQSPRYKIIEKRQSVAFWCNPISGHATLYWYQQILGQGPKLLIQFQNNGVVDDSQLPKDRFSAERLKGVDSTLKIQPAKLEDSAVYLCASSFPSVKRPGELFFGEGSRLTVL.

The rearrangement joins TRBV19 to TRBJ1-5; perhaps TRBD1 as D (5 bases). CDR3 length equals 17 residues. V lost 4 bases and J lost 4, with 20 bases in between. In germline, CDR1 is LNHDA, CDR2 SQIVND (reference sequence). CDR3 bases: TGTGCCAGTAGTAAAATGAATCCAGGGTACGGTAATCAGCCCCAGCATTTT. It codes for CASSKMNPGYGNQPQHF. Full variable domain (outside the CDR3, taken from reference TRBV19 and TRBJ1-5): DGGITQSPKYLFRKEGQNVTLSCEQNLNHDAMYWYRQDPGQGLRLIYYSQIVNDFQKGDIAEGYSVSREKKESFPLTVTSAQKNPTAFYLCASSKMNPGYGNQPQHFGDGTRLSIL.

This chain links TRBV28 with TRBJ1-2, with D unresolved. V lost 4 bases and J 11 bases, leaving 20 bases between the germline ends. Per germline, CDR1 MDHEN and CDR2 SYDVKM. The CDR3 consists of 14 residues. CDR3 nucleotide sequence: TGTGCCAGCAGTTCGCCCTCCCTCTCCTTCGGGTACACCTTC. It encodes CASSSPSLSFGYTF.

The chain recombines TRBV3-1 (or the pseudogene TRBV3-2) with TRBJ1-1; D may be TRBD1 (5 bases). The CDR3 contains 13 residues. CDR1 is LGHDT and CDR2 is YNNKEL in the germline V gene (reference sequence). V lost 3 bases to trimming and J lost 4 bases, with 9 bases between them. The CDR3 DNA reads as TGTGCCAGCAGCCATACAGGTGGCACTGAAGCTTTCTTT. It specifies CASSHTGGTEAFF.

CDR3 coding DNA: TGCGCCAGCAGCTTGGCACAGGGTACCCGCACAGATACGCAGTATTTT. It yields the protein CASSLAQGTRTDTQYF. J is TRBJ2-3 and V is TRBV5-1; D is possibly TRBD1 (6 bases). Germline V lookup: CDR1 SGHRS, CDR2 YFSETQ. The CDR3 consists of 16 residues. V shed 0 bases and J shed 1 base, with 12 bases lying between them.

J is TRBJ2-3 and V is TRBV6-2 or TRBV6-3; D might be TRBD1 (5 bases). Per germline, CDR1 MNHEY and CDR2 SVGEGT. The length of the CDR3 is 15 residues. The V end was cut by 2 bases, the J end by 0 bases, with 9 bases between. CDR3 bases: TGTGCCAGCAGTTACGGGCAGGGAAGCACAGATACGCAGTATTTT. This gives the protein CASSYGQGSTDTQYF.

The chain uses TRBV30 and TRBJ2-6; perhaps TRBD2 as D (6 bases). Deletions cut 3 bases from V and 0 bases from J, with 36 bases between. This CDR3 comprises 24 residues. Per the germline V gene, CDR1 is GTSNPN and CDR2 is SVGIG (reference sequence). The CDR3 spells CAWRAASHPPPTSLLNSGANVLTF. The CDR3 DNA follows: TGTGCCTGGAGAGCCGCTTCTCACCCCCCTCCTACTAGCCTCCTTAACTCTGGGGCCAACGTCCTGACTTTC.

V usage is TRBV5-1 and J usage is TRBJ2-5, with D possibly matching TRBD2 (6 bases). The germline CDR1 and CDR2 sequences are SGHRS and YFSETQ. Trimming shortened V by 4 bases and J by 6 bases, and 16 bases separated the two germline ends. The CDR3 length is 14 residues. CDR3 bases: TGCGCCAGCAGCCCCCAAGGAGGGCGACAGACCCAGTACTTC. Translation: CASSPQGGRQTQYF. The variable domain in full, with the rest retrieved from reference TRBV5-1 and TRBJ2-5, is KAGVTQTPRYLIKTRGQQVTLSCSPISGHRSVSWYQQTPGQGLQFLFEYFSETQRNKGNFPGRFSGRQFSNSRSEMNVSTLELGDSALYLCASSPQGGRQTQYFGPGTRLLVL.

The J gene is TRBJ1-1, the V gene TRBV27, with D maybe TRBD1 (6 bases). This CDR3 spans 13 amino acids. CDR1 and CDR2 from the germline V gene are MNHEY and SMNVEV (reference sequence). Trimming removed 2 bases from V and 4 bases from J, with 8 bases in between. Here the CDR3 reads CASSLKGVTEAFF. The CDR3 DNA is TGTGCCAGCAGTTTAAAGGGGGTCACTGAAGCTTTCTTT.

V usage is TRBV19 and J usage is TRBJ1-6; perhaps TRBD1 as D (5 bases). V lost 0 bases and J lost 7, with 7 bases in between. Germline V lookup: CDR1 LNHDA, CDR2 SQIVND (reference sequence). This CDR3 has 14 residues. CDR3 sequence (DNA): TGTGCCAGTAGTATAGAGGCAGGGAATTCACCCCTCCACTTT. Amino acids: CASSIEAGNSPLHF.

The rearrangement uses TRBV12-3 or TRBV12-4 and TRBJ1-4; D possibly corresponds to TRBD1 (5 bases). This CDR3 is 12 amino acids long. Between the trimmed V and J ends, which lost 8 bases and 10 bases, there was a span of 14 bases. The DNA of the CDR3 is TGTGCCAGCGGGCAGGGTGTCGGAAAACTGTTTTTT. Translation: CASGQGVGKLFF.

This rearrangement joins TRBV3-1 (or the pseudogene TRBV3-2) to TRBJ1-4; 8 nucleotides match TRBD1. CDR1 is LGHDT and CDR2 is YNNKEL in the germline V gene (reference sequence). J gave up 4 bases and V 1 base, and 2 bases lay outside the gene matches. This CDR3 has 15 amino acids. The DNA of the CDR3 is TGTGCCAGCAGCCAAGGGGGACAGGATAATGAAAAACTGTTTTTT. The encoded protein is CASSQGGQDNEKLFF.

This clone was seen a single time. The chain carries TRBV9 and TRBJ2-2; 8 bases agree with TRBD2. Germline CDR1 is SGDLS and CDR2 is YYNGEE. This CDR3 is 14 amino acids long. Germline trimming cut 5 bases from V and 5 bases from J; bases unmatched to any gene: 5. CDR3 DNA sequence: TGTGCCAGCAGGCCAGCGGGAGTAACCGGGGAGCTGTTTTTT. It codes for CASRPAGVTGELFF.

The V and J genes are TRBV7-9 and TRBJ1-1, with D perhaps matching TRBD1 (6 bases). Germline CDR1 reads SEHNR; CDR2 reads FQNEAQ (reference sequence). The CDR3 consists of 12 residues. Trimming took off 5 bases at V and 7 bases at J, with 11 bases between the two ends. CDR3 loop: CASSHRESEAFF. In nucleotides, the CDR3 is TGTGCCAGCAGCCACAGGGAAAGTGAAGCTTTCTTT.